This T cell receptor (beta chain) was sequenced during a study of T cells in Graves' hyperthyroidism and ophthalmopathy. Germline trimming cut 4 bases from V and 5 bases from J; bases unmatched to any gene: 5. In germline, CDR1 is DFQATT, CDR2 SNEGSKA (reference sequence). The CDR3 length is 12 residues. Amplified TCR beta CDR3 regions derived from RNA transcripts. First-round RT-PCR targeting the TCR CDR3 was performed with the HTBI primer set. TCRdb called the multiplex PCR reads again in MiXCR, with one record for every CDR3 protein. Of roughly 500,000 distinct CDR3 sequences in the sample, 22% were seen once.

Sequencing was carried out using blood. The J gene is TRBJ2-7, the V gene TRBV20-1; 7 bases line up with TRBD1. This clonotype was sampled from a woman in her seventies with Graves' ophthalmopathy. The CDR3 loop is CSATTGADEQYF. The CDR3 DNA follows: TGCAGTGCTACTACAGGGGCGGACGAGCAGTACTTC.